Described below is a single TCR beta chain sequence and its context. Deep-level assay runs were performed. Produced via immunoSEQ multiplex PCR; TCRdb's table is partial and in-frame only. This table holds under 600,000 clones, nearly 80% found once. The data stem from a study of shared clonotypes between healthy human individuals. V lost 7 bases and J lost 4; bases outside the gene matches: 8. The length of the CDR3 is 14 residues. CDR1 and CDR2 (germline): KGHSH, LQKENI. The V gene is TRBV18, the J gene TRBJ1-2, with TRBD1 matching 8 bases. The clonotype comes from a woman aged 40 to 50 in good health. Some clones in this sample may be carry-over from other donors' samples. Sequencing used PBMCs. The DNA of the CDR3 is TGTGCCAGCTTCCCCGGCACAGGGGGCTATGGCTACACCTTC. It is translated as CASFPGTGGYGYTF.